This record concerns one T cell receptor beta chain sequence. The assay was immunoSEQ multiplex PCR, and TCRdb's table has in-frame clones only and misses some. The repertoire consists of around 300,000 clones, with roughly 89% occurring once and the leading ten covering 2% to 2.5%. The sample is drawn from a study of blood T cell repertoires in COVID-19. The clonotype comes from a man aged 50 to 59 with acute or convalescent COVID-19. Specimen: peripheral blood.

The CDR3 DNA follows: TGTGCCAGCAGCCCCAGGACAGGAATGAACACTGAAGCTTTCTTT. This translates into CASSPRTGMNTEAFF. This sequence joins TRBV7-2 and TRBJ1-1, with 7 nucleotides matching TRBD1. V lost 5 bases, J lost 0 bases, and 6 bases stayed unmatched. The CDR3 extends over 15 amino acids. From germline, CDR1 is SGHTA and CDR2 FQGNSA.